The clone carrying this TCR beta chain was counted a single time. The antigen is not known. The sample belongs to a study of CD8 T cells in ankylosing spondylitis. The V gene's germline CDR1 is DFQATT and CDR2 SNEGSKA (reference sequence). With V trimmed by 3 bases and J by 8 bases, 18 bases remained unmatched. This CDR3 comprises 16 residues. Each CDR3 protein is one row after TCRdb ran MiXCR on the 5' RACE reads. The sample has about 480,000 distinct CDR3 sequences; 15% to 20% are singletons. Study-wide findings and caveats: Clones linked to disease were reported to show significant enrichment in matched ankylosing spondylitis synovial fluid. Among TCR beta sequences, a motif of several highly homologous variants appeared characteristic of ankylosing spondylitis blood. Peripheral blood samples showed relatively rare disease-linked clones, and these clones were CD8+.

The chain joins TRBV20-1 to TRBJ1-2, with 7 bases lining up with TRBD1. The source material was blood, either unsorted or a sorted T cell fraction (not recorded which). This TCR was recovered from a male donor with ankylosing spondylitis. The DNA of the CDR3 is TGCAGTGCTAGTAGTTTGGGGGAGGGGGCGATAGAAGGCTACACCTTC. Encoded protein: CSASSLGEGAIEGYTF.